A selection of T cell receptor beta chains follows, all from one sample in a study of PD-L1 blockade in urothelial cancer. Produced via immunoSEQ multiplex PCR; TCRdb's table is partial and in-frame only. The repertoire holds tens of thousands of clones, roughly 90% seen once, with 7.5% to 10% in the top ten. The sample in question was PBMCs, obtained around atezolizumab (anti-PD-L1) treatment. The receptor set was obtained from a man between 60 and 70 years old with urothelial cancer. CDR3s include the opening cysteine and the closing phenylalanine or tryptophan. Each record gives: V gene, clone size, J gene, CDR3 length, D gene, CDR3 DNA, CDR3 protein. D genes are given only for firm matches. Clone size is shown for a subset of rows, as once, few, many or a class of expanded clone.

>TRBV7-8|-|TRBJ1-4|16|TRBD1
TGTGCCAGCAGCCACAGACAGGGCAAGTCTAATGAAAAACTGTTTTTT
CASSHRQGKSNEKLFF
>TRBV5-1|-|TRBJ2-5|15|TRBD1
TGCGCCAGCAGCCCCCGACAGGGCGGAGGAGAGACCCAGTACTTC
CASSPRQGGGETQYF
>TRBV28|-|TRBJ2-1|15|-
TGTGCCAGCAATTTGGCGGGCCCTTCCTACAATGAGCAGTTCTTC
CASNLAGPSYNEQFF
>TRBV7-2|-|TRBJ2-3|15|TRBD2
TGTGCCAGCAGCTATAGCGGGGTTCGCACAGATACGCAGTATTTT
CASSYSGVRTDTQYF
>TRBV5-5|-|TRBJ2-7|15|-
TGTGCCAGCAGCTTGGGGGCAGGGGTCCCCTACGAGCAGTACTTC
CASSLGAGVPYEQYF
>TRBV5-1|-|TRBJ2-1|21|TRBD2
TGCGCCAGCAGCAGACCGCAGCAGGGGTACGAGACTAGCGGAGAGTACAATGAGCAGTTCTTC
CASSRPQQGYETSGEYNEQFF
>TRBV7-6|-|TRBJ1-1|14|-
TGTGCCAGCAGCCCGCAGGGCACGAACACTGAAGCTTTCTTT
CASSPQGTNTEAFF
>TRBV28|-|TRBJ2-7|13|TRBD1
TGTGCCAGCAATCCGGGACAGGACTACGAGCAGTACTTC
CASNPGQDYEQYF
>TRBV14|-|TRBJ1-5|14|-
TGTGCCAGCAGCCCGGGGGGGCTCAATCAGCCCCAGCATTTT
CASSPGGLNQPQHF
>TRBV30|-|TRBJ2-5|16|TRBD2
TGTGCCTGGAGTGTGGAATTACTAGCGGGTCAAGAGACCCAGTACTTC
CAWSVELLAGQETQYF
>TRBV28|-|TRBJ1-1|16|TRBD1
TGTGCCAGCAGTTTGCCTTTGGGACAGAATAAGCTAGAAGCTTTCTTT
CASSLPLGQNKLEAFF
>TRBV27|-|TRBJ1-2|13|TRBD1
TGTGCCAGCAGTTTGGGACAGGGCAGACCCCATCACTTC
CASSLGQGRPHHF
>TRBV7-2|-|TRBJ2-7|13|-
TGTGCCAGCAGCTTAGCTATGGTCGGCGAGCAGTACTTC
CASSLAMVGEQYF
>TRBV23-1|few|TRBJ2-2|20|TRBD1
TGCGCCAGCAGTCAATGCGGCTCTGTCAGGGGGCCCCCGAACACCGGGGAGCTGTTTTTT
CASSQCGSVRGPPNTGELFF
>TRBV6-1|few|TRBJ1-6|15|TRBD1
TGTGCCAGCAGGGGACAGGGTTCCTATAATTCACCCCTCCACTTT
CASRGQGSYNSPLHF
>TRBV11-1|-|TRBJ2-5|15|-
TGTGCCAGCAGCCCCGGCGTAGCGAACCAAGAGACCCAGTACTTC
CASSPGVANQETQYF
>TRBV29-1|-|TRBJ2-2|12|TRBD1
TGCAGCGTCACAGGGGCCTGGGGGGAGCTGTTTTTT
CSVTGAWGELFF
>TRBV9|-|TRBJ1-2|14|TRBD1
TGTGCCAGCAGCTCCGGACAGGGTGACTATGGCTACACCTTC
CASSSGQGDYGYTF
>TRBV4-1|-|TRBJ1-6|12|-
TGCGCCAGCAGCCACATTAATTCACCCCTCCACTTT
CASSHINSPLHF
>TRBV9|few|TRBJ1-1|15|-
TGTGCCAGCAGCGTTACCCAGAACATGAACACTGAAGCTTTCTTT
CASSVTQNMNTEAFF
>TRBV7-9|-|TRBJ2-7|16|-
TGTGCCAGCAGCCCAGGGACGGGAAAAGCGGGTGGTGAGCAGTACTTC
CASSPGTGKAGGEQYF
>TRBV2|-|TRBJ2-1|15|TRBD1
TGTGCCAGCACCTCCGGGACAGGGGCCTACAATGAGCAGTTCTTC
CASTSGTGAYNEQFF
>TRBV6-6|-|TRBJ1-6|15|-
TGTGCCAGCAAAACGGGCGGGACTTCGGGTAGACCCCTCCACTTT
CASKTGGTSGRPLHF
>TRBV2|-|TRBJ1-6|16|-
TGTGCCAGCTCCCTCCAACAGTCCACCTATAATTCACCCCTCCACTTT
CASSLQQSTYNSPLHF
>TRBV27|-|TRBJ1-1|15|TRBD1
TGTGCCAGCAGTCCAACACAGGGGGCGGTCACTGAAGCTTTCTTT
CASSPTQGAVTEAFF
>TRBV7-2|-|TRBJ2-1|15|TRBD2
TGTGCCAGCAGCCCCCAGGGGACTAGCGGGGGGGGGCAGTTCTTC
CASSPQGTSGGGQFF
>TRBV10-3|-|TRBJ2-1|16|-
TGTGCCATCAGTGACGGACTCCTGAGCTCCTACAATGAGCAGTTCTTC
CAISDGLLSSYNEQFF
>TRBV7-9|-|TRBJ1-5|13|-
TGTGCCAGCAGCCCCTCACAGGGCCAGCCCCAGCATTTT
CASSPSQGQPQHF
>TRBV2|-|TRBJ2-1|14|TRBD2
TGTGCCAGCAAGACTAGCGGGTCCTACAATGAGCAGTTCTTC
CASKTSGSYNEQFF
>TRBV11-2|-|TRBJ2-7|16|TRBD1
TGTGCCAGCAGCTTAGCAGGGGGCGGAGGATCCTACGAGCAGTACTTC
CASSLAGGGGSYEQYF
>TRBV27|-|TRBJ2-1|14|-
TGTGCCAGCAGTTTCACTGGGGCCACCAATGAGCAGTTCTTC
CASSFTGATNEQFF
>TRBV18|-|TRBJ2-7|12|-
-
CASSSGRGEQYF
>TRBV27|-|TRBJ1-1|16|TRBD1
TGTGCCAGCAGTTTTCGGGACAGGGGGCGGAACACTGAAGCTTTCTTT
CASSFRDRGRNTEAFF
>TRBV7-2|-|TRBJ2-3|15|TRBD2
TGTGCCAGCACCCTAGCGGGGGGAGTCACAGATACGCAGTATTTT
CASTLAGGVTDTQYF
>TRBV5-4|-|TRBJ2-1|16|TRBD2
TGTGCCAGCAGCTACAGACTAGCGGGGTCTTACAATGAGCAGTTCTTC
CASSYRLAGSYNEQFF
>TRBV6-5|-|TRBJ2-7|12|-
TGTGCCAGCAGTTCAAGACAGCGCGAGCAGTACTTC
CASSSRQREQYF
>TRBV5-1|-|TRBJ1-2|15|TRBD1
TGCGCCAGCAGCACCAACTTACAGGGGAACTATGGCTACACCTTC
CASSTNLQGNYGYTF